This entry lists 32 T cell receptor beta chains sequenced from one sample in a study of a mutant IDH1 vaccine in newly diagnosed glioma. Measured with immunoSEQ multiplex PCR; TCRdb has only the in-frame clones, and not every one. The sample comprises roughly 16,000 clones, about 80% of which are singletons, and 10% rests with the top ten. Regarding time point: baseline, week 1 (first vaccination visit). Noted treatment: pre-vaccination baseline after standard-of-care therapy. The input for sequencing was PBMCs, taken from a glioma patient treated with radiotherapy, temozolomide or both. These receptors all stem from a man aged 35 to 55 with glioma.

This clone has only one observation. The chain uses TRBV19 and TRBJ1-5; D is uncertain. V lost 3 bases to trimming and J lost 2 bases, with 5 bases between them. CDR1 LNHDA and CDR2 SQIVND come from the germline V gene (reference sequence). CDR3 length: 13 amino acids. CDR3 residues: CASSIRGNQPQHF. Here the CDR3 DNA reads TGTGCCAGTAGTATTAGGGGCAATCAGCCCCAGCATTTT.

This clone appeared a few times. The chain employs TRBV19 and TRBJ2-1; 12 bases agree with TRBD2. This CDR3 comprises 18 residues. V was clipped by 1 base and J by 6 bases; unmatched bases: 10. The V gene's germline CDR1 is LNHDA and CDR2 SQIVND (reference sequence). The CDR3 reads CASSIGLAGGPELNEQFF. The CDR3 nucleotides are TGTGCCAGTAGTATAGGGCTAGCGGGAGGGCCAGAACTCAATGAGCAGTTCTTC.

Here the CDR3 reads CASSHGGQQNEQFF. The DNA of the CDR3 is TGTGCCAGCAGTCACGGGGGACAGCAGAATGAGCAGTTCTTC. The J gene is TRBJ2-1, the V gene TRBV27, with D perhaps TRBD1 (7 bases). Germline lookup yields CDR1 MNHEY and CDR2 SMNVEV (reference sequence). The CDR3 is made up of 14 amino acids. Trimming removed 5 bases at V and 7 bases at J, with 15 bases between.

This clone was seen only once. V is TRBV18 and J is TRBJ1-1; no definite D call. The CDR3 totals 13 residues. Looked up from germline, CDR1 is KGHSH and CDR2 is LQKENI. Trimming left V 5 bases short and J 4 bases short, with 11 bases between. CDR3 residues: CASSSAEGTEAFF. DNA for the CDR3: TGTGCCAGCTCATCCGCAGAGGGCACTGAAGCTTTCTTT.

This chain uses TRBV6-6 with TRBJ2-1, with TRBD1 identical over 9 bases. This CDR3 has 16 amino acids. Germline CDR1 reads MNHNY; CDR2 reads SVGAGI (reference sequence). V lost 7 bases, J lost 2 bases, and 9 bases stayed unmatched. The CDR3 sequence is CASTLGRDRAYNEQFF. CDR3 bases: TGTGCCAGCACCTTGGGCCGGGACAGGGCCTACAATGAGCAGTTCTTC.

The J gene is TRBJ2-1, the V gene TRBV19; TRBD2 aligns across 9 bases. This CDR3 has 19 residues. V shed 0 bases, J shed 3 bases, and the junction held 12 bases outside the gene matches. Germline CDR1 reads LNHDA; CDR2 reads SQIVND (reference sequence). DNA of the CDR3: TGTGCCAGTAGTATAGACCTGGGCGGTTGGACTAGCGACTACAATGAGCAGTTCTTC. It is translated as CASSIDLGGWTSDYNEQFF. Full variable domain (remainder filled in from reference TRBV19 and TRBJ2-1): DGGITQSPKYLFRKEGQNVTLSCEQNLNHDAMYWYRQDPGQGLRLIYYSQIVNDFQKGDIAEGYSVSREKKESFPLTVTSAQKNPTAFYLCASSIDLGGWTSDYNEQFFGPGTRLTVL.

This chain connects TRBV5-1 to TRBJ2-1; 12 positions agree with TRBD1. Per the germline V gene, CDR1 is SGHRS and CDR2 is YFSETQ. This CDR3 is 15 amino acids long. Losses at the gene ends were 4 bases for V and 7 bases for J; bases not matched to a gene: 6. The CDR3 coding sequence is TGCGCCAGCAGCCTAATGGGACAGGGGGCTAATGAGCAGTTCTTC. Protein sequence: CASSLMGQGANEQFF.

By share, this clone ranks as medium-sized (0.01 to 0.1%). The rearrangement links TRBV7-6 to TRBJ1-1; D call uncertain. The CDR3 is 13 amino acids. With 6 bases removed from V and 4 bases from J, the gap between germline ends came to 12 bases. The germline CDR1 and CDR2 sequences are SGHVS and FNYEAQ. CDR3 coding DNA: TGTGCCAGCAGGGACTATAAGGGCACTGAAGCTTTCTTT. It is translated as CASRDYKGTEAFF.

The rearrangement joins TRBV10-3 to TRBJ1-1; TRBD1 agrees at 7 bases. CDR3 length: 15 amino acids. The J segment lost 4 bases and the V segment lost 0 bases, leaving 5 bases of the junction unmatched. Per the germline V gene, CDR1 is ENHRY and CDR2 is SYGVKD. CDR3 in amino acids: CAISESKQGPTEAFF. The CDR3 coding sequence is TGTGCCATCAGTGAGTCCAAACAGGGGCCCACTGAAGCTTTCTTT.

The V call is TRBV12-2, the J call TRBJ2-1; TRBD1 reflects the table's D call only, with no check against the DNA. TRBV12-2 is deemed a pseudogene. There are 15 residues in the CDR3. The CDR3, as DNA: TGTGCAAGTCGCTTAGAGCAGATTAAGGGGTGGAAGCAGTTCTTC. This translates into CASRLEQIKGWKQFF.

The chain links TRBV5-4 to TRBJ2-7; 9 nucleotides line up with TRBD1. The CDR3 has 14 residues. The germline gives CDR1 SGHNT, CDR2 YYREEE (reference sequence). Germline trimming cut 4 bases from V and 7 bases from J; bases unmatched to any gene: 9. CDR3 sequence (DNA): TGTGCCAGCAGCGTTGGACAGGGGAGGGGGGAGCAGTACTTC. It translates to CASSVGQGRGEQYF.

J is TRBJ1-4 and V is TRBV14; D is possibly TRBD1 (5 bases). The CDR3 consists of 14 residues. Germline V lookup: CDR1 SGHDN, CDR2 FVKESK. Trimming shortened V by 9 bases and J by 7 bases, and 18 bases separated the two germline ends. This CDR3 reads CARTDSHQGEKLFF. CDR3 coding DNA: TGTGCCAGAACTGACAGTCATCAGGGTGAAAAACTGTTTTTT.

This rearrangement joins TRBV7-2 to TRBJ2-7; 11 bases line up with TRBD1. Germline CDR1 SGHTA, CDR2 FQGNSA. The CDR3 is 14 residues long. Trimming removed 5 bases from V and 4 bases from J; junction bases left unmatched: 4. This chain's CDR3 is CASSTGQGAYEQYV. As DNA, the CDR3 is TGTGCCAGCAGCACCGGACAGGGGGCTTACGAGCAGTACGTC.

The chain uses TRBV7-2 and TRBJ2-7, with D possibly being TRBD1 or TRBD2 (5 bases each). The germline V gene has CDR1 SGHTA and CDR2 FQGNSA. The CDR3 is made up of 14 amino acids. V lost 3 bases and J lost 6, with 15 bases in between. CDR3 in DNA: TGTGCCAGCAGCTTCTGGTCAGGGACGAGCGAGCAGTACTTC. This sequence encodes CASSFWSGTSEQYF. Full variable domain (remainder filled in from reference TRBV7-2 and TRBJ2-7): GAGVSQSPSNKVTEKGKDVELRCDPISGHTALYWYRQSLGQGLEFLIYFQGNSAPDKSGLPSDRFSAERTGGSVSTLTIQRTQQEDSAVYLCASSFWSGTSEQYFGPGTRLTVT.

The rearrangement links TRBV30 to TRBJ2-1; perhaps D is TRBD1 or TRBD2 (5 bases each). Per germline, CDR1 GTSNPN and CDR2 SVGIG (reference sequence). The CDR3 runs 13 residues. V was cut by 8 bases and J by 5 bases, with 16 bases left in between. CDR3 sequence: CAAENEGNNEQFF. CDR3 in DNA: TGTGCCGCTGAGAACGAGGGGAACAATGAGCAGTTCTTC.

This clone was seen just once. V usage is TRBV2 and J usage is TRBJ2-7; D is possibly TRBD1 (6 bases). The CDR3 extends over 15 amino acids. Between the trimmed V and J ends, which lost 6 bases and 5 bases, there was a span of 20 bases. Germline values: CDR1 SNHLY, CDR2 FYNNEI. The DNA of the CDR3 is TGTGCCAGCAGGTCACCCGGGACAAAGACAGACGAGCAGTACTTC. This gives the protein CASRSPGTKTDEQYF.

This clone turned up a few times. This sequence joins TRBV7-2 and TRBJ2-1; 11 bases align to TRBD2. Looked up from germline, CDR1 is SGHTA and CDR2 is FQGNSA. V gave up 5 bases and J gave up 4 bases; unmatched junction bases: 4. The CDR3 totals 15 residues. In DNA form, the CDR3 reads TGTGCCAGCAGCGTGACTAGCGGGGTATACAATGAGCAGTTCTTC. This translates into CASSVTSGVYNEQFF.

The V gene is TRBV2, the J gene TRBJ1-2; D possibly corresponds to TRBD1 (5 bases). Trimming stripped 4 bases from V and 3 bases from J, with 18 bases between. Germline assignment: CDR1 SNHLY and CDR2 FYNNEI. The CDR3 totals 16 residues. The CDR3 DNA reads TGTGCCAGCAGTGTCAGCAGGGAAGAATGGGACTATGGCTACACCTTC. This translates into CASSVSREEWDYGYTF.

This clone occurred once. J is TRBJ2-1 and V is TRBV30; 11 positions agree with TRBD1. Trimming took 1 base from V and 8 from J; bases not matched to a gene: 7. The germline gives CDR1 GTSNPN, CDR2 SVGIG (reference sequence). This CDR3 has 15 residues. The CDR3 loop reads CAWSAGQGARDEQFF. The CDR3 DNA sequence: TGTGCCTGGAGTGCAGGACAGGGGGCGAGGGATGAGCAGTTCTTC.

This clone came up a few times. CDR3 in DNA: TGCAGCGTTATCAGTCCCTTAAAAGGGACTGAAGCTTTCTTT. The encoded protein is CSVISPLKGTEAFF. The chain joins TRBV29-1 to TRBJ1-1, with D unresolved. V was trimmed by 5 bases and J by 5 bases, leaving 18 bases between them. CDR3 size: 14 residues. Germline V lookup: CDR1 SQVTM, CDR2 ANQGSEA.

This rearrangement joins TRBV10-3 to TRBJ2-3; 13 bases fit TRBD2. This CDR3 contains 16 residues. Germline CDR1 reads ENHRY; CDR2 reads SYGVKD. With 5 bases clipped from V and 4 bases from J, the junction kept 6 bases outside the gene matches. The CDR3 spells CAISSGLAGDPDTQYF. DNA for the CDR3: TGTGCCATCAGTTCCGGACTAGCGGGAGACCCAGATACGCAGTATTTT.

The V gene is TRBV11-2, the J gene TRBJ1-1; D is perhaps TRBD1 (6 bases). This CDR3 spans 15 amino acids. V lost 4 bases to trimming and J lost 0 bases, with 12 bases between them. CDR1 SGHAT and CDR2 FQNNGV come from the germline V gene. The CDR3 DNA follows: TGTGCCAGCAGCTCCTTTGACAGGATGAACACTGAAGCTTTCTTT. It encodes CASSSFDRMNTEAFF.

V and J are TRBV11-3 and TRBJ1-2; D might be TRBD1 (6 bases). CDR3 length: 12 residues. V was cut by 2 bases and J by 8 bases, with 9 bases left in between. Germline CDR1 is SGHNT and CDR2 is YENEEA. The chain's CDR3 is CASSLSTGGYTF. The CDR3 DNA is TGTGCCAGCAGCTTATCAACAGGGGGCTACACCTTC.

The gene calls are TRBV7-8 and TRBJ2-7; D is ambiguous. Germline loops: CDR1 SGHVS, CDR2 FQNEAQ. The CDR3 contains 13 residues. V lost 4 bases, J lost 2 bases, and 9 bases lay in between. The CDR3 bases are TGTGCCAGCAGCTCGAAAAGGACCTACGAGCAGTACGTC. It encodes CASSSKRTYEQYV.

This rearrangement joins TRBV29-1 to TRBJ2-3, with 8 bases matching TRBD2. V gave up 3 bases and J gave up 3 bases; unmatched junction bases: 2. The CDR3 is 13 residues long. The germline V gene encodes CDR1 SQVTM and CDR2 ANQGSEA. The CDR3: CSVDRGGTDTQYF. DNA of the CDR3: TGCAGCGTTGATCGGGGGGGTACAGATACGCAGTATTTT.

This chain links TRBV7-9 with TRBJ2-2; 7 bases line up with TRBD1. Germline lookup yields CDR1 SEHNR and CDR2 FQNEAQ (reference sequence). CDR3 length: 17 amino acids. The ends lost 5 bases at V and 4 bases at J; junction bases unmatched: 13. CDR3 residues: CASSRRQGSESTGELFF. CDR3 coding DNA: TGTGCCAGCAGCAGACGACAGGGCAGCGAGAGCACCGGGGAGCTGTTTTTT. The variable domain in full, completed from reference TRBV7-9 and TRBJ2-2, reads DTGVSQNPRHKITKRGQNVTFRCDPISEHNRLYWYRQTLGQGPEFLTYFQNEAQLEKSRLLSDRFSAERPKGSFSTLEIQRTEQGDSAMYLCASSRRQGSESTGELFFGEGSRLTVL.

This rearrangement joins TRBV5-1 to TRBJ1-2; D not certain. Germline V gene lookup returns CDR1 SGHRS and CDR2 YFSETQ. This CDR3 has 15 amino acids. V was shortened by 0 bases and J by 5 bases, with 14 bases between the two germline ends. In DNA, the CDR3 is TGCGCCAGCAGCTTGGGTCGGGGAGGGCCTTATGGCTACACCTTC. As protein: CASSLGRGGPYGYTF.

J is TRBJ1-2 and V is TRBV11-1; 7 bases align to TRBD1. V gave up 4 bases and J gave up 3 bases; unmatched junction bases: 8. CDR1 is SGHAT and CDR2 is FQDESV in the germline V gene (reference sequence). The length of the CDR3 is 15 residues. Written as DNA, the CDR3 is TGTGCCAGCAGCTCCCAGGACAGGACCTACTATGGCTACACCTTC. Protein sequence: CASSSQDRTYYGYTF.

The chain links TRBV5-6 to TRBJ1-5, with D perhaps TRBD1 (5 bases). V lost 4 bases and J lost 0, with 8 bases in between. Germline V gene sequence: CDR1 SGHDT, CDR2 YYEEEE. There are 14 residues in the CDR3. CDR3 sequence (DNA): TGTGCCAGCAGCAAAACAGGTAGCAATCAGCCCCAGCATTTT. This gives the protein CASSKTGSNQPQHF.

This chain joins TRBV19 and TRBJ1-1; D unresolved. Germline-derived CDR1 and CDR2 are LNHDA and SQIVND (reference sequence). This CDR3 contains 15 residues. Deletions cut 2 bases from V and 0 bases from J, with 10 bases between. The CDR3 protein is CASSINYYLNTEAFF. CDR3 coding DNA: TGTGCCAGTAGTATAAACTACTACCTGAACACTGAAGCTTTCTTT.

The chain links TRBV11-3 to TRBJ2-1, with 8 bases that match TRBD2. With 0 bases clipped from V and 2 bases from J, the junction kept 3 bases outside the gene matches. The CDR3 is 16 amino acids. The germline gives CDR1 SGHNT, CDR2 YENEEA. CDR3 sequence (DNA): TGTGCCAGCAGCTTAGATAGCGGGATCGCCTACAATGAGCAGTTCTTC. Protein sequence: CASSLDSGIAYNEQFF.

The chain couples TRBV10-3 to TRBJ2-7; D is uncertain. V lost 4 bases and J 7 bases, leaving 14 bases between the germline ends. The CDR3 sequence is 13 residues long. The germline V gene has CDR1 ENHRY and CDR2 SYGVKD. This chain's CDR3 is CAISARIFEEQYV. The CDR3 DNA sequence: TGTGCCATCAGTGCCAGGATATTCGAAGAGCAGTACGTC.